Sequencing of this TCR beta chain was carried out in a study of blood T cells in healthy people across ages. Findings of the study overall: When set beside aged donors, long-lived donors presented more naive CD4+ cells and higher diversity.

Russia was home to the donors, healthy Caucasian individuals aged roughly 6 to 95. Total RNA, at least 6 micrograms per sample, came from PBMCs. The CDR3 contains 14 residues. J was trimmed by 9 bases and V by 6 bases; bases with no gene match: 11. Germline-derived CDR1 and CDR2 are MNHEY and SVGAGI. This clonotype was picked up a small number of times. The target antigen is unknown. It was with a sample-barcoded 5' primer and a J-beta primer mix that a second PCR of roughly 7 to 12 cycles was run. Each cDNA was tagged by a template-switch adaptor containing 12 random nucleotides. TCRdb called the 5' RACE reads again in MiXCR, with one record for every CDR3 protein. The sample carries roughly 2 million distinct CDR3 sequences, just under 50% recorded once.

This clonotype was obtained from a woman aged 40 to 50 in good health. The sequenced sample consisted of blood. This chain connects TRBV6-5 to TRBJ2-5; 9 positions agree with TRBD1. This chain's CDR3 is CASSRDRVISAQYF. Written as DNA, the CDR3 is TGTGCCAGCAGCCGGGACAGGGTGATTTCGGCCCAGTACTTC.